This T cell receptor (beta chain) was sequenced for a study of T-cell reconstitution after alpha-beta-depleted transplantation in children. In regard to this clonotype: Its antigen remains unidentified.

Study results and limitations: In some patients, recipient T cells and intrathymic progenitors surviving conditioning explained high day-60 diversity.

Unique molecular identifiers tagged the TCRbeta library. MiXCR, run by TCRdb on the PCR reads, gives a single entry per CDR3 protein. The data contain about a million distinct CDR3 sequences, about 31% of them singletons. The sequencing used PBMCs, mostly from graft donor cells, collected 360 days after TCRalphabeta/CD19-depleted stem cell transplant. The clonotype was recovered from a boy less than two years old who had a stem cell transplant for SCID, so the T cells may come from the graft donor.

In DNA form, the CDR3 reads TGTGCCAGCAGCTCTAACAGGGTTTACGAGCAGTACTTC. Translated, it gives CASSSNRVYEQYF. This chain joins TRBV7-2 and TRBJ2-7; a possible D gene is TRBD1 (6 bases). CDR1 is SGHTA and CDR2 is FQGNSA in the germline V gene. V was pared by 4 bases and J by 4 bases, with 11 bases between. The CDR3 runs to 13 residues.